Below, one T cell receptor beta chain is given with its context. Antigen unknown. Using immunoSEQ multiplex PCR, the repertoire was profiled, and TCRdb retains in-frame clones only, with some absent. The sample comprises about 2.1 million clones, 93% of which are singletons, and less than 2% rests with the top ten. The naive CD8 population came from CD45RO-negative cells selected for CCR7, without terminally differentiated effector memory CD45RA+ cells. The healthy adult donors were HIV-negative and reported no recent acute infections or vaccinations. The data were taken from a study of shared clonotypes between healthy human individuals. About the study: The composition of the donors was a couple of women and a few men aged 18 to 49. Regarding the study as a whole: Few donors limited the genetic and exposure-history diversity represented. Shared clonotypes across all four donors exceeded non-shared ones in generation probability.

Germline assignment: CDR1 SEHNR and CDR2 FQNEAQ (reference sequence). The ends were cut back, 5 bases at V and 4 bases at J, with 17 bases in the middle. There are 15 residues in the CDR3. The sample taken for sequencing was naive CD8+ T cells from PBMCs. This receptor was identified in a man between 18 and 29 years old in good health. Some clones in this sample may be carry-over from other donors' samples. V gene TRBV7-9 combines with J gene TRBJ1-1; possible D gene TRBD1, 5 bases. The CDR3 sequence is CASSPPVGRGTEAFF. The CDR3 region has the DNA TGTGCCAGCAGCCCCCCCGTGGGGCGGGGCACTGAAGCTTTCTTT.